Included here is one T cell receptor (beta chain) sequence, with context. It lacks a known antigen. No quality values exist for individual bases; no much larger clone is one base distant. The CDR3 goes from the cysteine to the phenylalanine over 14 residues. The kept DNA is CDR3 alone, 42 bases in frame from the first base. Trimming costs V 6 bases and J 13 bases, and their ends lie 19 bases apart. As encoded in the germline V gene, CDR1 is SNHLY while CDR2 is FYNNEI. The CDR3 regions of human TCRbeta chains were subjected to immunosequencing. Regarding the original processing steps: Repertoire TCRs were checked for matches against a reference library of SARS-CoV-2-specific TCRs that had been generated using the MIRA antigen-specificity platform. Breadth was defined as the fraction of unique TCRs that were SARS-CoV-2-associated, and depth was defined as the fraction of total T cells that were SARS-CoV-2-associated. Each spike-specific TCR was assigned to its reactive spike region and to a CD4 or CD8 class using the MIRA data. Log10-transformed breadth and depth values were compared by one-way ANOVA with Sidak's multiple comparisons tests. This immuneACCESS table, as held by TCRdb, lists in-frame sequences with V and J called but not all clones. Of the missing ones, under half trace to an unresolved V gene in checked studies; the others have no known cause. For V, J and clone size, that table is used; D and trimming come from the DNA. In all, the sample holds about 190,000 clones, and 80% to 95% of those were seen once. The ten largest clones add up to 1% to 1.5% of the sample.

These data originate in a study of T cell responses to AZD1222 COVID-19 vaccine (dated by TCRdb to the early 2020s). At the level of the whole study: AZD1222 recipients with second doses at about 4 weeks or about 12 weeks were pooled, because spike-specific TCR depth and breadth did not differ between schedules. Trial participants were enrolled by age into subgroups of 18-55, 56-69 and 70-plus years, and roughly 160, 29 and 62 TCR-sequenced participants, respectively, were included in these subgroups. A total of just over 230 trial participants underwent TCR sequencing, of whom about 200 had received two doses of AZD1222 and 26 had received two doses of the MenACWY control vaccine. Findings and caveats that apply to the study as a whole: No day 14 peak-response samples were available, so repertoires were characterized only after the peak T cell response. Reportedly, almost half of the unique spike-specific TCRs recognized epitopes lying outside the regions that are mutated in the B.1.351 and B.1.1.7 variants. The vaccine-associated CD4 TCRs covered the entire spike protein, and the dominant responses fell in regions 160-218 and 743-854. The 56-69-year group was small, and its depth increase did not reach significance, likely because of low power. Conclusions about previously exposed vaccinees are limited, since just five or six AZD1222 recipients were seropositive for SARS-CoV-2 at baseline. Participants were mostly white British and included more females than males, and it was suggested by the authors that clonal diversity may have been underestimated. A significant rise in spike-specific TCR breadth and depth was observed after two AZD1222 doses relative to day 0 and relative to MenACWY recipients.

The sample's time point label, decoded: baseline before first vaccination. The vaccinee samples were drawn from two UK trials, COV001 and COV002, one of which was a single-blind randomized controlled phase 2/3 trial testing AZD1222 (ChAdOx1 nCoV-19) in healthy adults. For TCRbeta chain sequencing, PBMC samples were collected from trial participants at day 0 and at day 28 after the second dose. The source material was peripheral blood, sampled on day 0 of AZD1222 vaccination. The rearrangement joined TRBV2 to TRBJ1-6; no D gene call is confident. This TCR derives from an adult in good health. The sequence in DNA is TGTGCCAGCAGAAACGGGCCCCTTGGGTCGCCCCTCCACTTT. Its protein reads: CASRNGPLGSPLHF.